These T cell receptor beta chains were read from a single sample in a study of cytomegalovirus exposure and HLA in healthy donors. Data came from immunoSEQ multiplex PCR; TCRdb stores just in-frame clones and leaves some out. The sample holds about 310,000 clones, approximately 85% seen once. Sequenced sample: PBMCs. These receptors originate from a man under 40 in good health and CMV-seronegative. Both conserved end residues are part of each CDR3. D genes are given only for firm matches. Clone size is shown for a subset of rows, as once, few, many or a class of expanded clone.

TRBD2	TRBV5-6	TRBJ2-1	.	TGTGCCAGCAGCTTACTCGTAGCGGGGGCCCTCAATGAGCAGTTCTTC	CASSLLVAGALNEQFF
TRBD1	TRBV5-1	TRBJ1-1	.	TGCGCCAGCAGCCGGTCACCTCAGGGGGCTGTGTTAGGCACTGAAGCTTTCTTT	CASSRSPQGAVLGTEAFF
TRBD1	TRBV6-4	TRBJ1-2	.	TGTGCCAGCAGTAAGGGGGCCGGCTATGGCTACACCTTC	CASSKGAGYGYTF
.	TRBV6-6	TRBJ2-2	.	TGTGCCAGCAGTTACTCCCTTGTGAACACCGGGGAGCTGTTTTTT	CASSYSLVNTGELFF
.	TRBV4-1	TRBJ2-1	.	TGCGCCAGCAGCCAAAGAAGGCAGGGGTTATCCTACAATGAGCAGTTCTTC	CASSQRRQGLSYNEQFF
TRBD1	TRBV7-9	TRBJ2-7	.	TGTGCCAGCAGCTTGACAGGGGGCAACGTCCACGAGCAGTACTTC	CASSLTGGNVHEQYF
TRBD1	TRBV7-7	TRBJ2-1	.	TGTGCCAGCAGCTTAGACAGGGGGCAGGATGAGCAGTTCTTC	CASSLDRGQDEQFF
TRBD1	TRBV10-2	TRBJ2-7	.	TGCGCCAGCAGTGAGTCGATCTGGACAGGGAAAGACTACGAGCAGTACTTC	CASSESIWTGKDYEQYF
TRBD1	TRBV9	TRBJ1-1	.	TGTGCCAGCAGCGTAGTGGACAGGGGCATAACGAACACTGAAGCTTTCTTT	CASSVVDRGITNTEAFF
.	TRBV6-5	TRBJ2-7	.	TGTGCCAGCACGGAACAGATAACCTACGAGCAGTACTTC	CASTEQITYEQYF
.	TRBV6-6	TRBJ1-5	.	TGTGCCAGCAGTTACGATAAGCCCTTGGCCCAGCATTTT	CASSYDKPLAQHF
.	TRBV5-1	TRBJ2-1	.	TGCGCCAGCAGCTTTCGGGGGTTGGGCAATGAGCAGTTCTTC	CASSFRGLGNEQFF
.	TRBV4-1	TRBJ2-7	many	TGCGCCAGCAGCCTACAGGGGGGGTACGAGCAGTACTTC	CASSLQGGYEQYF
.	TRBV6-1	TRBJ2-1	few	TGTGCCAGCGCCGCGGGGAGCTCCTACAATGAGCAGTTCTTC	CASAAGSSYNEQFF
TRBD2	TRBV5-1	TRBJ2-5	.	TGCGCCAGCAGCTTTCCGGGGGGTGAGACCCAGTACTTC	CASSFPGGETQYF
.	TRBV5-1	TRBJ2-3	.	TGCGCCAGCAGCTTGGCAACCTTAACTAGCACAGATACGCAGTATTTT	CASSLATLTSTDTQYF
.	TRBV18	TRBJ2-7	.	TGTGCCAGCTCACCACCGAGTTTACAGACCTACGAGCAGTACTTC	CASSPPSLQTYEQYF
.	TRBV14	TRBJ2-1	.	TGTGCCAGCAGCCAAGATCCAAACTACAATGAGCAGTTCTTC	CASSQDPNYNEQFF
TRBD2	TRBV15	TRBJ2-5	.	TGTGCCACCAGCGAACGCCGGGGGGGAGAGACCCAGTACTTC	CATSERRGGETQYF
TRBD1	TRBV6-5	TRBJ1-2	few	TGTGCCAGCACCCTGGGACAGGGCTATGGCTACACCTTC	CASTLGQGYGYTF
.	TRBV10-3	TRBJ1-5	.	TGTGCCATCAGTGAGGGCAGAAATCAGCCCCAGCATTTT	CAISEGRNQPQHF
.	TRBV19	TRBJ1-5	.	TGTGCCAGTAGTATAGATTGGGGAGATCAGCCCCAGCATTTT	CASSIDWGDQPQHF
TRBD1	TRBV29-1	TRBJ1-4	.	TGCAGCGGATTGACAGGGGGGAATGAAAAACTGTTTTTT	CSGLTGGNEKLFF
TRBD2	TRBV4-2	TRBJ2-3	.	TGTGCCAGCAGCCAACCCGACTTGTTAGCGGGGGATACGCAGTATTTT	CASSQPDLLAGDTQYF
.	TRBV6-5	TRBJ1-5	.	TGTGCCAGCAGTTACTCGTCAGGGGATGGCAATCAGCCCCAGCATTTT	CASSYSSGDGNQPQHF
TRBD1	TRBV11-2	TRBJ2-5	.	TGTGCCAGCAGCCTGGGGACAGGCCAAGAGACCCAGTACTTC	CASSLGTGQETQYF
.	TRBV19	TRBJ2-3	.	TGTGCCAGTAGCCCCGCTTTCAATCAGGGTTCGGCAGATACGCAGTATTTT	CASSPAFNQGSADTQYF
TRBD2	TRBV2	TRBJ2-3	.	TGTGCCAGCAGTGACTCAGCGGGGGGGCTTACGCAGTATTTT	CASSDSAGGLTQYF
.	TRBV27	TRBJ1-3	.	TGTGCCAGCAGTCCAACAGAACAGGGAGTCGGTAGAAACACCATATATTTT	CASSPTEQGVGRNTIYF
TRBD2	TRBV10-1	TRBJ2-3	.	TGCGCCAGCAGTGAATCCCTAGCGGGTCCTGTGGATACGCAGTATTTT	CASSESLAGPVDTQYF
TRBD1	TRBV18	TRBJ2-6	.	TGTGCCAGCAAACAGGGGGCCTCTGGGGCCAACGTCCTGACTTTC	CASKQGASGANVLTF
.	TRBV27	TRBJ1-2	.	TGTGCCAGCAGTTCACAGGGTCGGGGCTACACCTTC	CASSSQGRGYTF
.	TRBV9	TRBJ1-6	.	TGTGCCAGCAGCGTAGTAGGGGGTGATTCACCCCTCCACTTT	CASSVVGGDSPLHF
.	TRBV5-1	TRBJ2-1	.	TGCGCCAGCAGCTCGCTGACAGCCAGCTCCTACAATGAGCAGTTCTTC	CASSSLTASSYNEQFF
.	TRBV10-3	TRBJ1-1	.	TGTGCCATCAGTGAGTCAGCACAGCCTTCCAACACTGAAGCTTTCTTT	CAISESAQPSNTEAFF
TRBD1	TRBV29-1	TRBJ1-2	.	TGCAGCGTTGAAGGGACAGGGGGATTGTGGGGCTACACCTTC	CSVEGTGGLWGYTF
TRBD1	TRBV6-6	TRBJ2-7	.	TGTGCCAGCAGCCCCTGGACAGGGACCTACGAGCAGTACTTC	CASSPWTGTYEQYF
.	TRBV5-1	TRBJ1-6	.	TGCGCCAGCAGCTTCCCAGGGTACGGTTCACCCCTCCACTTT	CASSFPGYGSPLHF
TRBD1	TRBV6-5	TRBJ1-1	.	TGTGCCAGCAGTTACCCAGACAGGGGGAACACTGAAGCTTTCTTT	CASSYPDRGNTEAFF
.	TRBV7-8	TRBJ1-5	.	TGTGCCAGCAGTGGGGGGGGCAATCAGCCCCAGCATTTT	CASSGGGNQPQHF
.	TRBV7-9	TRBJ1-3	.	TGTGCCAGCAGCTTAGGGTGGGCAGAAGGAAACACCATATATTTT	CASSLGWAEGNTIYF
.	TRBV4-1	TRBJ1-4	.	TGCGCCAGCAGCCAGGCAGTAGATGAATACGGGGGTGAAAAACTGTTTTTT	CASSQAVDEYGGEKLFF
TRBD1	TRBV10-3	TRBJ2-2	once	TGTGCCATCAGTGCCCCGACCGGGACAGGGGGCGCGAGTAACACCGGGGAGCTGTTTTTT	CAISAPTGTGGASNTGELFF
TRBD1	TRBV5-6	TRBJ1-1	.	TGTGCCAGCAGCTTGGGGGGACAGGGTAACAGGGCTGAAGCTTTCTTT	CASSLGGQGNRAEAFF
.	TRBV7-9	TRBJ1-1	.	TGTGCCAGCAGCTTAGGTGGGGGCATGAACACTGAAGCTTTCTTT	CASSLGGGMNTEAFF
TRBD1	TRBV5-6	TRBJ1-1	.	TGTGCCAGCAGGTGGGGACAGCGGAACACTGAAGCTTTCTTT	CASRWGQRNTEAFF
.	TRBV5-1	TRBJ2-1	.	TGCGCCAGCAGTCCGTTCGCGGGGAGGTACAATGAGCAGTTCTTC	CASSPFAGRYNEQFF
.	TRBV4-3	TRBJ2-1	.	TGCGCCAGCAGCCAAGGTACAAGTGAGCAGTTCTTC	CASSQGTSEQFF
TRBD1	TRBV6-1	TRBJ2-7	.	TGTGCCAGCAGTGAAGCGTTAATGGGACAGGGGGCCTACGAGCAGTACTTC	CASSEALMGQGAYEQYF
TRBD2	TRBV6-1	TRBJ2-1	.	TGTGCCACCCGGACTAGCGGGGGTGGTAATGAGCAGTTCTTC	CATRTSGGGNEQFF
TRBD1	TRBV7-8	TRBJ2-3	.	TGTGCCAGCGGCCGAACAGGGGGGGATACGCAGTATTTT	CASGRTGGDTQYF
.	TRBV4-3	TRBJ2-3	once	TGCGCCAGCAGCCAATCCAGGGATAACACAGATACGCAGTATTTT	CASSQSRDNTDTQYF
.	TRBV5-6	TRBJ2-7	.	TGTGCCAGCACCCGGGATTCCTACGAGCAGTACTTC	CASTRDSYEQYF
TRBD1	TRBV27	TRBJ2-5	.	TGTGCCAGCAGTTCCCCCCGGACAGGGGCCCAAGAGACCCAGTACTTC	CASSSPRTGAQETQYF